A single sample gave rise to the 9 T cell receptor beta chains below, sequenced in a study of blood T cells in healthy people across ages (dated by TCRdb to the mid-2010s). Library generation was performed with 5' RACE. Instrument on record: Illumina HiSeq 2500. A second PCR of 7 to 11 cycles was performed with a sample-barcoded 5' primer and a J-beta primer mix. TCRdb reran the public reads through fastp at Q25 and MiXCR, keeping productive beta chains. Entries are consolidated by CDR3 protein sequence, retaining the most common genes and DNA. This sample has about 1 million distinct CDR3 sequences in its table, and approximately 26% of those were observed once. The ten largest clones represent about 0.8% of the sample. This same sample was also taken into another study, of T cells of mothers and their children.

Sequenced sample: blood. These receptor sequences come from a girl between 2 and 10 years old in good health.

The chain recombines TRBV7-2 with TRBJ2-7; no definite D call. The CDR3 extends over 14 amino acids. Trimming removed 0 bases at V and 2 bases at J, with 8 bases between. Germline V lookup: CDR1 SGHTA, CDR2 FQGNSA. CDR3 sequence: CASSLAAYTYEQYF. CDR3 bases: TGTGCCAGCAGCTTAGCAGCCTACACCTACGAGCAGTACTTC.

V usage is TRBV12-3 or TRBV12-4 and J usage is TRBJ2-2, with D unclear. Between the trimmed V and J ends, which lost 5 bases and 8 bases, there was a span of 6 bases. The CDR3 runs 11 residues. DNA for the CDR3: TGTGCCAGCAGTGCTCGAGGGGAGCTGTTTTTT. It translates to CASSARGELFF.

About this clonotype itself: The limits of the CDR3 on the DNA are not certain, so only TCRdb's listed CDR3 is given. V usage is TRBV3-1 and J usage is TRBJ2-2. CDR1 is LGHDT, CDR2 YNNKEL, per germline (reference sequence). The CDR3 is made up of 12 amino acids, end residues included. CDR3: CASRFGAGELFF.

The rearrangement uses TRBV24-1 and TRBJ2-2; D is uncertain. Trimming shortened V by 10 bases and J by 1 base, and 9 bases separated the two germline ends. This CDR3 has 13 residues. Looked up from germline, CDR1 is KGHDR and CDR2 is SFDVKD. CDR3 bases: TGTGCCACAGAGGTCGGGAACACCGGGGAGCTGTTTTTT. Encoded protein: CATEVGNTGELFF.

The J gene is TRBJ2-5, the V gene TRBV5-6, with TRBD1 as a possible D gene (5 bases). The DNA end lines up better with TRBJ2-7; the J call may be wrong. The germline gives CDR1 SGHDT, CDR2 YYEEEE. The CDR3 loop spans 14 amino acids. CDR3 sequence: CASSLEGNYYEQYF. Written as DNA, the CDR3 is TGTGCCAGCAGCTTGGAGGGGAATTACTACGAGCAGTACTTC.

This sequence joins TRBV25-1 and TRBJ2-5; D not resolved. Germline loops: CDR1 MGHDK, CDR2 SYGVNS. The CDR3 has 10 residues. V was trimmed by 7 bases and J by 5 bases, leaving 5 bases between them. CDR3 sequence (DNA): TGTGCCAGCAAAAAGGAGACCCAGTACTTC. Amino acid sequence: CASKKETQYF.

This chain joins TRBV9 and TRBJ1-2; TRBD1 might be the D (5 bases). The CDR3 is 16 amino acids. The germline CDR1 and CDR2 sequences are SGDLS and YYNGEE. Deletions cut 1 base from V and 0 bases from J, with 13 bases between. The CDR3 here is CASSVKLQDPNYGYTF. The DNA of the CDR3 is TGTGCCAGCAGCGTAAAACTACAGGACCCTAACTATGGCTACACCTTC. Supplemented by reference TRBV9 and TRBJ1-2, the full variable domain reads DSGVTQTPKHLITATGQRVTLRCSPRSGDLSVYWYQQSLDQGLQFLIQYYNGEERAKGNILERFSAQQFPDLHSELNLSSLELGDSALYFCASSVKLQDPNYGYTFGSGTRLTVV.

V and J are TRBV29-1 and TRBJ2-1; 8 bases map to TRBD2. Germline V gene data show CDR1 as SQVTM and CDR2 as ANQGSEA. After removal of 7 bases from V and 5 bases from J, the junction contained 10 bases not matched to a gene. The CDR3 loop spans 14 amino acids. DNA for the CDR3: TGCAGCGCACCAGCGGGGGCACTTAACAATGAGCAGTTCTTC. Protein sequence: CSAPAGALNNEQFF.

In its sample, this clonotype was seen a few times. The chain joins TRBV12-3 or TRBV12-4 to TRBJ2-5; no clear D. The ends were cut back, 7 bases at V and 3 bases at J, with 9 bases in the middle. The CDR3 runs to 12 residues. CDR3: CASTLQKETQYF. The DNA of the CDR3 is TGTGCCAGCACCCTACAGAAAGAGACCCAGTACTTC.